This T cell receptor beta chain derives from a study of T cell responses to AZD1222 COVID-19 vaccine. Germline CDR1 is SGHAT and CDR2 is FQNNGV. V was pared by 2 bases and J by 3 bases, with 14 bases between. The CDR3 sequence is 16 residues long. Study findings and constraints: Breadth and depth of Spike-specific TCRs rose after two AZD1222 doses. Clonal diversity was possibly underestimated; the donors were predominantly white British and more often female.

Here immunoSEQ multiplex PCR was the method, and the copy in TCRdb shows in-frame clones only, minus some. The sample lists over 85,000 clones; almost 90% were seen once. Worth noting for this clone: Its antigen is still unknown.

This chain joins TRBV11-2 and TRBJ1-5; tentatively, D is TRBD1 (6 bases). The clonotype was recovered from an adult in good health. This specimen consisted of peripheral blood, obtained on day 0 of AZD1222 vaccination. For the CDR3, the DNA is TGTGCCAGCAGCTTAACGACAGGTCACCTCAATCAGCCCCAGCATTTT. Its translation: CASSLTTGHLNQPQHF.